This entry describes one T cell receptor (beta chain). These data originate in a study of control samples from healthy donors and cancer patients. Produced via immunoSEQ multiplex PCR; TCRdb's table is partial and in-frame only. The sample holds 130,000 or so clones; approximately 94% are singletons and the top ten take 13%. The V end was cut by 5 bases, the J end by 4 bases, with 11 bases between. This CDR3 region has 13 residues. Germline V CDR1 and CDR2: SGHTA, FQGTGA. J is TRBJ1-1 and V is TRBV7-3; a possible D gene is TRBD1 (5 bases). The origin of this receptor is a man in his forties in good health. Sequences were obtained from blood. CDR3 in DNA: TGTGCCAGCAGCATCGGGGGGGTCACTGAAGCTTTCTTT. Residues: CASSIGGVTEAFF. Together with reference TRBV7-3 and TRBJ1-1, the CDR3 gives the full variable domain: GAGVSQTPSNKVTEKGKYVELRCDPISGHTALYWYRQSLGQGPEFLIYFQGTGAADDSGLPNDRFFAVRPEGSVSTLKIQRTERGDSAVYLCASSIGGVTEAFFGQGTRLTVV.